The clone carrying this T cell receptor beta chain is classed as medium-sized. Its antigen is currently unknown. The CDR3 length is 14 residues. V was trimmed by 8 bases and J by 4 bases, leaving 17 bases between them. Germline V gene data show CDR1 as LNHDA and CDR2 as SQIVND (reference sequence). Stated treatment: approximately nine-day PBMC culture with coronavirus spike peptide pools or control peptides (ViraFEST assay). Peptide pools at 8 to 10 ug/ml stimulated roughly 1.9 million PBMCs per well with roughly 9 IU/ml IL-2. This sample is drawn from a study of vaccination and CD4 T cells after COVID-19. Oncomine TCR Beta short-read sequencing was applied to DNA from cultured CD4+ T cells. TCRdb called the PCR reads again in MiXCR, with one record for every CDR3 protein. In the table there are roughly 15,000 distinct CDR3 sequences, 40% of which are singletons.

Sequences were obtained from CD4+ T cells from blood, cultured in vitro. V usage is TRBV19 and J usage is TRBJ2-5, with D perhaps TRBD1 or TRBD2 (7 bases each). The sequence derives from a human donor who had recovered from COVID-19. The DNA for the CDR3 is TGTGCCAGTCGCCGACAGGGAGGGGGAGAGACCCAGTACTTC. Amino acids: CASRRQGGGETQYF. Supplemented by reference TRBV19 and TRBJ2-5, the full variable domain reads DGGITQSPKYLFRKEGQNVTLSCEQNLNHDAMYWYRQDPGQGLRLIYYSQIVNDFQKGDIAEGYSVSREKKESFPLTVTSAQKNPTAFYLCASRRQGGGETQYFGPGTRLLVL.